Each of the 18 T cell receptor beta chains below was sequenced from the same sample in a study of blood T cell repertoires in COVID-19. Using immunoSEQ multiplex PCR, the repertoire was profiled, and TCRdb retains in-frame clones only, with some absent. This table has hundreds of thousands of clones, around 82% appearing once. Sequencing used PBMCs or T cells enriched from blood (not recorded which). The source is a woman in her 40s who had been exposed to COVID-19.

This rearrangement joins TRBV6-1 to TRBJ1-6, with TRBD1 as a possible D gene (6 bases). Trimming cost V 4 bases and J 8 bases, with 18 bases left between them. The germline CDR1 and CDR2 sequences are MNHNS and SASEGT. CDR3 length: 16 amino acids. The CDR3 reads CASSGDFRGLDSPLHF. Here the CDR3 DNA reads TGTGCCAGCAGTGGGGATTTCAGGGGTCTGGATTCACCCCTCCACTTT.

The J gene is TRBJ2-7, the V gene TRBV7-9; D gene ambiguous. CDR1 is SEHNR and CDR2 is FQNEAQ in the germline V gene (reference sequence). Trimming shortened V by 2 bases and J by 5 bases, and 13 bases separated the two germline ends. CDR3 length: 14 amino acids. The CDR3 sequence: CASSLTGGVDEQYF. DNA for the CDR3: TGTGCCAGCAGCTTAACGGGTGGTGTAGACGAGCAGTACTTC.

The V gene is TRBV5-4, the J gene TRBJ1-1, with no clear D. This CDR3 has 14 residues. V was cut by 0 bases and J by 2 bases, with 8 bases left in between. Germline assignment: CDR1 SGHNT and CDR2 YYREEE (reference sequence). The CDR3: CASSLDSFNTEAFF. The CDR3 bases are TGTGCCAGCAGCTTGGATAGCTTCAACACTGAAGCTTTCTTT.

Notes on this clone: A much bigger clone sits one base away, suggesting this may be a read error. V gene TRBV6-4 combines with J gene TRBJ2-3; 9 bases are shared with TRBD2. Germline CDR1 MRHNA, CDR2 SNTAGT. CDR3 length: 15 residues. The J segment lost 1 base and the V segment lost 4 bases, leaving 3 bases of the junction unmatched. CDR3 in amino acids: CASSGASGGTDTQYF. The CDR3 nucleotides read TGTGCCAGCAGTGGGGCTAGCGGGGGCACAGATACGCAGTATTTT.

The CDR3 reads CASSLITYNEQFF. The CDR3 region has the DNA TGTGCCAGCAGCTTAATAACCTACAATGAGCAGTTCTTC. The chain links TRBV11-2 to TRBJ2-1; D is unclear. The CDR3 has 13 residues. Germline CDR1 reads SGHAT; CDR2 reads FQNNGV. V was shortened by 2 bases and J by 2 bases, with 4 bases between the two germline ends.

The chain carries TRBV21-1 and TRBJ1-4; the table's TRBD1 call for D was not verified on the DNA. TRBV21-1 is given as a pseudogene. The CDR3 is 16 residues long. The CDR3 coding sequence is TGTGCCAGCAGCACATTCAGACAGGGTCCCAATGAAAAACTGTTTTTT. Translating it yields CASSTFRQGPNEKLFF.

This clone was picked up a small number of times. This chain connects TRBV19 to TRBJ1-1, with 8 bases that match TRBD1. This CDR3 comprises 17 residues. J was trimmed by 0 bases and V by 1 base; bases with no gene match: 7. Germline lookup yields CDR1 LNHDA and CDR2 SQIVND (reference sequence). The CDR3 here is CASSIGPRTGLNTEAFF. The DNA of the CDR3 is TGTGCCAGTAGTATAGGCCCCAGGACAGGGTTGAACACTGAAGCTTTCTTT.

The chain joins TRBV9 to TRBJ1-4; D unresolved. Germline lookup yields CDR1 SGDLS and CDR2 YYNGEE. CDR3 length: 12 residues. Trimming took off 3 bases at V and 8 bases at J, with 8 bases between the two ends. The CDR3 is CASSGENEKLFF. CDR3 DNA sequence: TGTGCCAGCAGCGGCGAAAACGAAAAACTGTTTTTT.

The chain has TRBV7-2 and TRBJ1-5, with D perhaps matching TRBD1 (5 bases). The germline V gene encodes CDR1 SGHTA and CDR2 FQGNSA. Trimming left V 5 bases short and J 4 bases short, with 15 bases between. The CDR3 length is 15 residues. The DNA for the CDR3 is TGTGCCAGCAGCCAAGTTAGACAGTCAAATCAGCCCCAGCATTTT. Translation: CASSQVRQSNQPQHF.

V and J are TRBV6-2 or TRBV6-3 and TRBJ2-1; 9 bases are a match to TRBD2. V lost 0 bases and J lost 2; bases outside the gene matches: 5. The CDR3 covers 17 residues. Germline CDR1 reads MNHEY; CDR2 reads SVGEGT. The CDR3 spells CASSYSTAGGTYNEQFF. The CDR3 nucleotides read TGTGCCAGCAGTTACTCGACAGCGGGGGGCACCTACAATGAGCAGTTCTTC.

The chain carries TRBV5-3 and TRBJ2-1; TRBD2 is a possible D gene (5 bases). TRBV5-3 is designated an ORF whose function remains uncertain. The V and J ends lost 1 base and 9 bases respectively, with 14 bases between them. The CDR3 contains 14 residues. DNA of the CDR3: TGTGCCAGAAGCTTGCCCGGGGAGCACTGTGAGCAGTTCTTC. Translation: CARSLPGEHCEQFF.

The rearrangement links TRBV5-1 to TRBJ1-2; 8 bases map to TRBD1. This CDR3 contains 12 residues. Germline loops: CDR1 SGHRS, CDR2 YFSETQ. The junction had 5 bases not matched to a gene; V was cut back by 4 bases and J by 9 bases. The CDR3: CASSLRQGSYTF. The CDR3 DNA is TGCGCCAGCAGCCTTAGACAGGGGAGCTACACCTTC.

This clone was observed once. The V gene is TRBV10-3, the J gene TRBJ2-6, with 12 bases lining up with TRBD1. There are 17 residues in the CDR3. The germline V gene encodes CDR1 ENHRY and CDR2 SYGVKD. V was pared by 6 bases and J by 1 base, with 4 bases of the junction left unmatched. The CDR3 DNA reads TGTGCCATCAGCGGGACAGGGGGCGGGTCTGGGGCCAACGTCCTGACTTTC. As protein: CAISGTGGGSGANVLTF.

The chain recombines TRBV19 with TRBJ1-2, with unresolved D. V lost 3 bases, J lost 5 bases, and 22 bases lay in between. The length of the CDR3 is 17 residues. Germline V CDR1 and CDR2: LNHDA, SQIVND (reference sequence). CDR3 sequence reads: CASSMETRDPRWYGYTF. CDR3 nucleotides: TGTGCCAGTAGTATGGAGACCCGGGATCCGAGATGGTATGGCTACACCTTC.

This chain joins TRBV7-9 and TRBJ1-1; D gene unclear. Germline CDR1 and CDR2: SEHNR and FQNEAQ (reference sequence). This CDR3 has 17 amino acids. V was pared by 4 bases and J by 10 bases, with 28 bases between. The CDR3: CASSSPYLDPGNDVAFF. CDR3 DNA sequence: TGTGCCAGCAGCTCCCCTTATCTAGACCCCGGGAATGATGTAGCTTTCTTT.

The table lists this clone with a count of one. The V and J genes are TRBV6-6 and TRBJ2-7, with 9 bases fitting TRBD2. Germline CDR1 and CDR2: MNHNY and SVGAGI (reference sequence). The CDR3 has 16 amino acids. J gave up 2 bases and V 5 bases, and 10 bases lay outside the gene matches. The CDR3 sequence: CASSPLGTSSPYEQYF. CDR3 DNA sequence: TGTGCCAGCAGTCCACTCGGGACTAGCTCGCCCTACGAGCAGTACTTC.

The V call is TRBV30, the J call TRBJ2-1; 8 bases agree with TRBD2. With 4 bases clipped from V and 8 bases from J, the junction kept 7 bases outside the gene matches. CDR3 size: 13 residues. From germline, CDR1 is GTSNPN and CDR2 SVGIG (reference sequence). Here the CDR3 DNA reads TGTGCCTGGATGGCGGGGGGCCCCTATGAGCAGTTCTTC. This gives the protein CAWMAGGPYEQFF.

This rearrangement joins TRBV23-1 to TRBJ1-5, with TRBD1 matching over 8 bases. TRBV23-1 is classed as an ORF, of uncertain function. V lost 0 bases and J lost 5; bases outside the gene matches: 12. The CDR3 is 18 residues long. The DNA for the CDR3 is TGCGCCAGCAGTCAATCGCGTCGAGGACAGGGACCCTATCAGCCCCAGCATTTT. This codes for CASSQSRRGQGPYQPQHF.